The 26 T cell receptor beta chains given below trace back to one sample, sequenced in a study of T cell responses to AZD1222 COVID-19 vaccine. Repertoires were generated with immunoSEQ multiplex PCR, while TCRdb's copy carries only in-frame clones and drops some. The sample lists roughly 76,000 clones, roughly 88% occurring once. This material consisted of peripheral blood, taken on day 0 of AZD1222 vaccination. The receptor source for this set is an adult in good health.

The sample holds one count of this clone. The rearrangement uses TRBV5-1 and TRBJ1-3; D may be TRBD1 (5 bases). V lost 3 bases and J 7 bases, leaving 14 bases between the germline ends. This CDR3 region has 14 residues. CDR1 and CDR2 (germline): SGHRS, YFSETQ. Here the CDR3 reads CASSSSGLRNTIYF. Here the CDR3 DNA reads TGCGCCAGCAGCTCCTCGGGACTACGGAACACCATATATTTT.

The genes are TRBV3-1 (or the pseudogene TRBV3-2) and TRBJ1-5; 7 bases match TRBD1. CDR1 is LGHDT, CDR2 YNNKEL, per germline (reference sequence). Trimming cost V 2 bases and J 9 bases; bases outside gene matches: 7. The CDR3 spans 14 residues. The CDR3 DNA reads TGTGCCAGCAGCCAAAAGGGGACAGCCGGGCCCCAGCATTTT. As protein: CASSQKGTAGPQHF.

This chain connects TRBV28 to TRBJ1-4; the D gene is possibly TRBD1 (5 bases). V was cut by 8 bases and J by 14 bases, with 15 bases left in between. CDR3 length: 11 residues. CDR1 is MDHEN, CDR2 SYDVKM, per germline. For the CDR3, the DNA is TGTGCCAGCGGGCCAGGGCGCGGGCTGTTTTTT. Its protein is CASGPGRGLFF.

The chain uses TRBV6-4 and TRBJ2-1; D is unclear. The CDR3 has 15 amino acids. The V end lost 3 bases, the J end lost 9 bases, and 18 bases lay between the germline ends. Germline lookup yields CDR1 MRHNA and CDR2 SNTAGT. CDR3 sequence: CASSEAAHSYGEQFF. The CDR3 nucleotides read TGTGCCAGCAGTGAAGCAGCCCACTCTTATGGTGAGCAGTTCTTC.

V and J are TRBV11-2 and TRBJ1-1; D ambiguous. Trimming pared 3 bases from V and 1 base from J, leaving 9 bases between. Germline CDR1 is SGHAT and CDR2 is FQNNGV. The CDR3 is made up of 14 amino acids. The chain's CDR3 is CASSFVSANTEAFF. The CDR3 DNA reads TGTGCCAGCAGCTTTGTTTCAGCGAACACTGAAGCTTTCTTT.

The rearrangement joins TRBV28 to TRBJ2-1; D not resolved. Trimming shortened V by 6 bases and J by 2 bases, and 8 bases separated the two germline ends. CDR3 length equals 13 residues. Germline CDR1 MDHEN, CDR2 SYDVKM. The CDR3 bases are TGTGCCAGCAGGCCCCCTCCCTACAATGAGCAGTTCTTC. Translating it yields CASRPPPYNEQFF. Drawing the rest from reference TRBV28 and TRBJ2-1, the complete variable domain is DVKVTQSSRYLVKRTGEKVFLECVQDMDHENMFWYRQDPGLGLRLIYFSYDVKMKEKGDIPEGYSVSREKKERFSLILESASTNQTSMYLCASRPPPYNEQFFGPGTRLTVL.

The gene calls are TRBV30 and TRBJ2-1; weak D call: TRBD2 (7 bases). V gave up 8 bases and J gave up 5 bases, with 16 bases separating them. The CDR3 covers 13 residues. CDR1 is GTSNPN and CDR2 is SVGIG in the germline V gene (reference sequence). CDR3 amino acids: CAGRKGGNNEQFF. The CDR3 DNA reads as TGTGCCGGAAGGAAGGGGGGGAACAATGAGCAGTTCTTC.

The chain is built from TRBV6-5 and TRBJ1-4, with TRBD1 matching over 9 bases. Germline loops: CDR1 MNHEY, CDR2 SVGAGI. The junction had 7 bases not matched to a gene; V was cut back by 6 bases and J by 5 bases. This CDR3 region has 15 residues. Here the CDR3 DNA reads TGTGCCAGCAGCAAAGGGGACAGGGCCAATGAAAAACTGTTTTTT. This encodes CASSKGDRANEKLFF.

This chain uses TRBV2 with TRBJ2-1; weak D call: TRBD2 (5 bases). Trimming took 8 bases from V and 5 from J, leaving 19 bases between them. The length of the CDR3 is 15 residues. CDR1 is SNHLY, CDR2 FYNNEI, per germline. CDR3 DNA: TGTGCCAGCGAACCTAGTTCGCGGGCAGACAATGAGCAGTTCTTC. Amino acid sequence: CASEPSSRADNEQFF. Variable domain in full (rest from reference TRBV2 and TRBJ2-1): EPEVTQTPSHQVTQMGQEVILRCVPISNHLYFYWYRQILGQKVEFLVSFYNNEISEKSEIFDDQFSVERPDGSNFTLKIRSTKLEDSAMYFCASEPSSRADNEQFFGPGTRLTVL.

The V gene is TRBV15, the J gene TRBJ2-2, with D hard to call. The ends were cut back, 0 bases at V and 6 bases at J, with 14 bases in the middle. CDR1 and CDR2 from the germline V gene are LNHNV and YYDKDF (reference sequence). The CDR3 runs 16 residues. The CDR3 sequence is CATSRDLVASSGELFF. The CDR3 bases are TGTGCCACCAGCAGAGATCTTGTCGCTTCCTCCGGGGAGCTGTTTTTT.

CDR3 residues: CASSGTGGAGQPQHF. DNA of the CDR3: TGTGCCAGCAGCGGGACAGGGGGCGCGGGGCAGCCCCAGCATTTT. The chain carries TRBV7-9 and TRBJ1-5; 12 nucleotides line up with TRBD1. The ends lost 5 bases at V and 7 bases at J; junction bases unmatched: 6. The CDR3 is 15 residues long. The germline V gene encodes CDR1 SEHNR and CDR2 FQNEAQ (reference sequence).

J is TRBJ1-4 and V is TRBV19; TRBD1 might be the D (5 bases). Trimming took off 6 bases at V and 8 bases at J, with 13 bases between the two ends. The germline CDR1 and CDR2 sequences are LNHDA and SQIVND (reference sequence). The CDR3 totals 13 residues. The chain's CDR3 is CASRGTGREKLFF. In nucleotides, the CDR3 is TGTGCCAGTAGAGGAACAGGAAGGGAAAAACTGTTTTTT.

The chain couples TRBV6-5 to TRBJ2-7, with D perhaps TRBD1 (8 bases). This CDR3 contains 15 residues. The germline V gene encodes CDR1 MNHEY and CDR2 SVGAGI. The V and J ends lost 6 bases and 0 bases respectively, with 15 bases between them. The CDR3 loop reads CASRGTGGASYEQYF. The CDR3 bases are TGTGCCAGCAGGGGTACAGGGGGGGCCTCCTACGAGCAGTACTTC.

This chain uses TRBV5-1 with TRBJ2-5, with D possibly TRBD1 on 5 matching bases. Germline V CDR1 and CDR2: SGHRS, YFSETQ. V lost 1 base and J 3 bases, leaving 7 bases between the germline ends. The CDR3 contains 13 residues. The CDR3 protein is CASSLFREETQYF. For the CDR3, the DNA is TGCGCCAGCAGCTTGTTCAGGGAAGAGACCCAGTACTTC.

The J gene is TRBJ2-7, the V gene TRBV5-5; D unresolved. The V gene's germline CDR1 is SGHKS and CDR2 YYEKEE (reference sequence). Trimming stripped 0 bases from V and 0 bases from J, with 10 bases between. This CDR3 region has 15 residues. In nucleotides, the CDR3 is TGTGCCAGCAGCTTGGTGCAATCCAGCTCCTACGAGCAGTACTTC. Amino acids: CASSLVQSSSYEQYF.

This chain joins TRBV4-1 and TRBJ2-5; D is undetermined. V lost 1 base and J lost 1, with 10 bases in between. The CDR3 has 15 amino acids. CDR1 is MGHRA and CDR2 is YSYEKL in the germline V gene. The CDR3 reads CASSQGLAGQETQYF. The CDR3 DNA is TGCGCCAGCAGCCAAGGTTTAGCCGGCCAAGAGACCCAGTACTTC.

The V call is TRBV30, the J call TRBJ1-1; D might be TRBD1 (5 bases). Germline lookup yields CDR1 GTSNPN and CDR2 SVGIG (reference sequence). V dropped 8 bases and J dropped 1 base, with 14 bases sitting between them. The CDR3 has 13 residues. CDR3 region: CAGFSGQNTEAFF. The CDR3 DNA follows: TGTGCCGGATTCTCAGGGCAGAACACTGAAGCTTTCTTT.

The sample holds one count of this clone. The V gene is TRBV12-3 or TRBV12-4, the J gene TRBJ2-2; D gene ambiguous. Between the trimmed V and J ends, which lost 6 bases and 2 bases, there was a span of 7 bases. CDR3 size: 13 residues. CDR3 sequence reads: CASSLINTGELFF. The CDR3 region has the DNA TGTGCCAGCAGCCTCATAAACACCGGGGAGCTGTTTTTT.

The chain employs TRBV6-5 and TRBJ2-7, with TRBD1 as a possible D gene (5 bases). Germline-derived CDR1 and CDR2 are MNHEY and SVGAGI. CDR3 size: 14 residues. With 7 bases removed from V and 4 bases from J, the gap between germline ends came to 17 bases. The CDR3 is CASTRAGSTYEQYF. Here the CDR3 DNA reads TGTGCCAGCACCAGGGCAGGGTCTACTTACGAGCAGTACTTC.

The chain recombines TRBV7-2 with TRBJ2-1; D remains ambiguous. The CDR3 length is 13 residues. Germline assignment: CDR1 SGHTA and CDR2 FQGNSA. Trimming left V 4 bases short and J 0 bases short, with 4 bases between. CDR3 sequence: CASSSDSYNEQFF. The CDR3 bases are TGTGCCAGCAGCTCTGACTCCTACAATGAGCAGTTCTTC.

J is TRBJ1-5 and V is TRBV5-4; 7 bases map to TRBD1. The V and J ends lost 9 bases and 4 bases, in that order; junction bases with no gene match: 7. Germline-derived CDR1 and CDR2 are SGHNT and YYREEE (reference sequence). The CDR3 runs to 13 residues. The CDR3, as DNA: TGTGCCACGACAACAGGGGCAAATCAGCCCCAGCATTTT. Its protein is CATTTGANQPQHF.

The chain has TRBV5-1 and TRBJ2-3, with 7 bases fitting TRBD1. The ends lost 4 bases at V and 4 bases at J; junction bases unmatched: 9. The CDR3 totals 15 residues. Germline V gene sequence: CDR1 SGHRS, CDR2 YFSETQ. For the CDR3, the DNA is TGCGCCAGCAGCCGATCGGGACAGACTTCAGATACGCAGTATTTT. It translates to CASSRSGQTSDTQYF.

This clone was picked up a small number of times. This chain uses TRBV12-3 or TRBV12-4 with TRBJ1-1; no reliable D call. The CDR3 spans 13 residues. Trimming took 3 bases from V and 5 from J, leaving 10 bases between them. The CDR3 spells CASSFLTGTEAFF. CDR3 sequence (DNA): TGTGCCAGCAGTTTTTTAACCGGTACTGAAGCTTTCTTT.

The chain combines TRBV12-5 with TRBJ1-5; D is undetermined. From germline, CDR1 is LGHNT and CDR2 FRNRAP. The CDR3 totals 13 residues. Trimming removed 0 bases from V and 5 bases from J, with 5 bases in between. CDR3 DNA sequence: TGTGCTAGTGGTTTGGTACCGGATCAGCCCCAGCATTTT. Translated: CASGLVPDQPQHF.

The chain has TRBV19 and TRBJ2-2, with a tentative D call TRBD2 (5 bases). CDR3 length equals 14 residues. Trimming cost V 3 bases and J 4 bases, with 9 bases left between them. The germline CDR1 and CDR2 sequences are LNHDA and SQIVND (reference sequence). The CDR3 protein is CASSILAGTGELFF. The CDR3 DNA reads as TGTGCCAGTAGTATCCTAGCAGGCACCGGGGAGCTGTTTTTT.

CDR3: CASSLDPGSWVGYTF. The CDR3 DNA is TGTGCCAGCAGCTTAGATCCAGGGTCATGGGTCGGCTACACCTTC. V usage is TRBV11-2 and J usage is TRBJ1-2; tentatively, D is TRBD1 (5 bases). Looked up from germline, CDR1 is SGHAT and CDR2 is FQNNGV. The CDR3 consists of 15 residues. Trimming left V 0 bases short and J 8 bases short, with 16 bases between.